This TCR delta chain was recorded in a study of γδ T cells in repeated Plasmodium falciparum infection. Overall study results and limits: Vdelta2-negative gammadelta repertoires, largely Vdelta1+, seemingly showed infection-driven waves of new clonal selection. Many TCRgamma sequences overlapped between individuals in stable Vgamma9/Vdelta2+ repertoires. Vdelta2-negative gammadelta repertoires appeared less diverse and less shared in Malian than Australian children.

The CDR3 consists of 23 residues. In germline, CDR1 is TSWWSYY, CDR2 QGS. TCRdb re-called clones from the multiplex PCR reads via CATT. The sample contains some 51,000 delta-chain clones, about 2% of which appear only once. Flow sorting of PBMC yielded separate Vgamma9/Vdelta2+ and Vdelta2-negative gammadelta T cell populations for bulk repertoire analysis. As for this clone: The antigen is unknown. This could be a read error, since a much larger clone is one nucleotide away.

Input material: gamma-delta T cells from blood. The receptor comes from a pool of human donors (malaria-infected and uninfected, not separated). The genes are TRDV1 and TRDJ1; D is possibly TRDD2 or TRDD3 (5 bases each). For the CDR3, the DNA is TGTGCTCTTGGGGAACTAGTGGCTCCTTCACCTATACTGGTCTTGGGGTACACCGATAAACTCACCTTT. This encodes CALGELVAPSPILVLGYTDKLTF.